This paragraph covers one TCR beta chain sequence. Its antigen is as yet unknown. This sample was taken from a study of T cell responses to AZD1222 COVID-19 vaccine. Study results and limitations: Mostly white British, mostly female donors; authors suggested clonal diversity may be underestimated.

Trimming removed 7 bases from V and 5 bases from J, with 12 bases in between. CDR1 and CDR2 from the germline V gene are SGDLS and YYNGEE. This CDR3 has 12 residues. Clones were read by immunoSEQ multiplex PCR, and TCRdb kept only the in-frame ones, dropping some. The repertoire holds more than 100,000 clones, with about 90% as singletons. J is TRBJ1-2 and V is TRBV9, with D tentatively TRBD1 (5 bases). The sequenced sample was peripheral blood, obtained on day 0 of AZD1222 vaccination. The receptor was isolated from an adult in good health. Here the CDR3 reads CASAGRGYGYTF. The DNA for the CDR3 is TGTGCCAGCGCGGGGAGGGGTTATGGCTACACCTTC.